Here is one T cell receptor beta chain with its context. This CDR3 has 13 amino acids. V was clipped by 5 bases and J by 2 bases, with 9 bases between them. The germline V gene encodes CDR1 SGHAT and CDR2 FQNNGV. The sample belongs to a study of shared clonotypes between healthy human individuals. TCRdb's table, derived via immunoSEQ multiplex PCR, lists solely in-frame clones and lacks some. The sample includes about 2 million clones, less than 95% seen only once; the top ten take roughly 1.1%. Naive CD8 cells, CD45RO-negative and positively selected for CCR7, excluded terminally differentiated effector memory CD45RA+ cells.

The genes are TRBV11-2 and TRBJ2-5; D could derive from TRBD1 or TRBD2 (5 bases each). This clonotype was sampled from a man between 18 and 35 years old in good health. Sample: naive CD8+ T cells sorted from blood. Here the CDR3 DNA reads TGTGCCAGCAGCCATGGGGGACAAGAGACCCAGTACTTC. It yields the protein CASSHGGQETQYF.